This entry concerns a single T cell receptor beta chain. Its antigen is unknown. The data derive from a study of OX40 agonist ivuxolimab in advanced cancers. Whole-study context: Recorded diagnoses for dose-escalation patients were hepatocellular carcinoma, melanoma, renal cell or head and neck cancer.

Profiling relied on immunoSEQ multiplex PCR, and the TCRdb table lists in-frame clones only, not all of them. This sample carries over 50,000 clones, about 82% of them seen once, and the ten largest clones take around 4%. Study observations and caveats: Low normalized T-cell clonal expansion was also seen in some nonresponders. Averaged across samples, CD8+ T cells carried more expanded clones than CD4+ did.

Losses at the gene ends were 4 bases for V and 8 bases for J; bases not matched to a gene: 5. The CDR3 spans 14 residues. Germline V gene lookup returns CDR1 SGHDT and CDR2 YYEEEE. The chain is built from TRBV5-6 and TRBJ2-1, with TRBD1 identical over 11 bases. This clonotype was sampled from an adult with an advanced solid tumor such as melanoma, head and neck, liver or kidney cancer. The sample here was CD4+ or CD8+ T cells sorted from blood, taken in a trial of the OX40 agonist ivuxolimab. The CDR3 nucleotides read TGTGCCAGCAGCCCGGGACAGGGGGGCGATGAGCAGTTCTTC. The encoded protein is CASSPGQGGDEQFF. Combining the CDR3 with reference TRBV5-6 and TRBJ2-1 gives the whole variable domain DAGVTQSPTHLIKTRGQQVTLRCSPKSGHDTVSWYQQALGQGPQFIFQYYEEEERQRGNFPDRFSGHQFPNYSSELNVNALLLGDSALYLCASSPGQGGDEQFFGPGTRLTVL.